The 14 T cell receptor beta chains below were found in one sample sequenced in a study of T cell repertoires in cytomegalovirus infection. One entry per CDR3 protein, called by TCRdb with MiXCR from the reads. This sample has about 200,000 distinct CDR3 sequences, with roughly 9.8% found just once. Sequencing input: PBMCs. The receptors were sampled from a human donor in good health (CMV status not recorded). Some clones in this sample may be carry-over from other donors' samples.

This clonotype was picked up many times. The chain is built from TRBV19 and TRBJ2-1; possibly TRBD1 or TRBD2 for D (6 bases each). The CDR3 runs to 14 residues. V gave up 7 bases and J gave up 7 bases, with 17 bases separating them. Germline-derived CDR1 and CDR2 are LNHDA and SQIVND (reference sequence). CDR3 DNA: TGTGCCAGTACCCAGAGAAGGGGGGCTAATGAGCAGTTCTTC. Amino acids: CASTQRRGANEQFF.

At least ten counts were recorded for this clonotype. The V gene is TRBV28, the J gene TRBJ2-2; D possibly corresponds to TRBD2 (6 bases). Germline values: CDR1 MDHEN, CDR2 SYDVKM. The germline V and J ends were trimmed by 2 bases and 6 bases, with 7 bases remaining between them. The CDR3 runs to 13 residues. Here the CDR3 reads CASSLGGPGELFF. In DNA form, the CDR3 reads TGTGCCAGCAGTTTAGGAGGGCCCGGGGAGCTGTTTTTT.

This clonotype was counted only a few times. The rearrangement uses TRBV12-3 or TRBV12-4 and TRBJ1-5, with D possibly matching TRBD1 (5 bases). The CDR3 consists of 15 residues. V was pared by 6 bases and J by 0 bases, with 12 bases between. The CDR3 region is CASRPRGNSNQPQHF. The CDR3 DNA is TGTGCCAGCAGGCCCCGGGGGAATAGCAATCAGCCCCAGCATTTT.

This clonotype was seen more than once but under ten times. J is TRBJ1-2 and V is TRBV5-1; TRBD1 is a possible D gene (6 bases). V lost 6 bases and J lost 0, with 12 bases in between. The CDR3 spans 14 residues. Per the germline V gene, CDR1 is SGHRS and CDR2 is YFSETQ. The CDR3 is CASKGGQANYGYTF. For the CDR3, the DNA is TGCGCCAGCAAGGGGGGTCAAGCTAACTATGGCTACACCTTC.

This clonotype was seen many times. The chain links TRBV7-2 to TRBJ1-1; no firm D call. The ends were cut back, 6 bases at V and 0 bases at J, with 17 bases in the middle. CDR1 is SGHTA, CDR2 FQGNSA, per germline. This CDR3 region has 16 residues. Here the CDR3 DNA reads TGTGCCAGCAGTCTCTTCTTTCGGAATATGAACACTGAAGCTTTCTTT. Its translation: CASSLFFRNMNTEAFF.

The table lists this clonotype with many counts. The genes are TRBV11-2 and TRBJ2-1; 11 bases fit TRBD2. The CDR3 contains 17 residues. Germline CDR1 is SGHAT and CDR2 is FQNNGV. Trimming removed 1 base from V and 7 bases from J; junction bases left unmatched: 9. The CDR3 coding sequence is TGTGCCAGCAGCTTAGTACCCCTAGCGGGAGGTTCTAATGAGCAGTTCTTC. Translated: CASSLVPLAGGSNEQFF.

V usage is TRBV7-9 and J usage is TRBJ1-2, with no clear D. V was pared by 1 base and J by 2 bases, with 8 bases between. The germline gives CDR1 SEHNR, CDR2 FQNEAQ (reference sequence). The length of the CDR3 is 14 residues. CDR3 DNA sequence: TGTGCCAGCAGCTTAGATACGGTGAACTATGGCTACACCTTC. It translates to CASSLDTVNYGYTF.

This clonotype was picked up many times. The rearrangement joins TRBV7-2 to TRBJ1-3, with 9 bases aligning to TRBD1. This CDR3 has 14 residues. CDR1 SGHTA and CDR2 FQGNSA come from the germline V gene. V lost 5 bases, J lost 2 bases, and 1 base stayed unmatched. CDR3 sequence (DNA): TGTGCCAGCAGCAGGGACAGGGCTGGAAACACCATATATTTT. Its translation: CASSRDRAGNTIYF.

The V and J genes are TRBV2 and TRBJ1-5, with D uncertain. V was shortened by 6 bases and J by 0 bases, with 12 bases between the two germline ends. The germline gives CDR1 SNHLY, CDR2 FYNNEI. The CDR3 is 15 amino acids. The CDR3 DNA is TGTGCCAGCAGCGCCGACGGCAATAGCAATCAGCCCCAGCATTTT. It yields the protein CASSADGNSNQPQHF.

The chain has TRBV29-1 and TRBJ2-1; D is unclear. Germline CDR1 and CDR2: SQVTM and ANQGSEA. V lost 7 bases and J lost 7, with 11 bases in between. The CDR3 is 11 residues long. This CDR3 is CSAEGANEQFF. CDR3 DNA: TGCAGCGCAGAAGGCGCGAATGAGCAGTTCTTC.

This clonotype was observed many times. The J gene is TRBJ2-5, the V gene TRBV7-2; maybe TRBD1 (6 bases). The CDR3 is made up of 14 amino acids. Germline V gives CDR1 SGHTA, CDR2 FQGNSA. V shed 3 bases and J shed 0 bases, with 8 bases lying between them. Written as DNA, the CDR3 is TGTGCCAGCAGCTTCCGGGACAACCAAGAGACCCAGTACTTC. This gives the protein CASSFRDNQETQYF.

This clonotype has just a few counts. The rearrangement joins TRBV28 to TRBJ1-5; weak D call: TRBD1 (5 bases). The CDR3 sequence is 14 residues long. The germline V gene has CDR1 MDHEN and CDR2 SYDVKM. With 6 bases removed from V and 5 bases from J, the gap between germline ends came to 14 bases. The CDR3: CASSPRGAYQPQHF. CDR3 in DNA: TGTGCCAGCAGCCCCCGCGGGGCCTATCAGCCCCAGCATTTT.

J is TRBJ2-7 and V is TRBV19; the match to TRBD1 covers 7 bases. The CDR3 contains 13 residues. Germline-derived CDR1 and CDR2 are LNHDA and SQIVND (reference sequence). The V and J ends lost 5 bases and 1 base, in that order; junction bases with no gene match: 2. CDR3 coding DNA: TGTGCCAGTAGTTACAGGGGTTCCTACGAGCAGTACTTC. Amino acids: CASSYRGSYEQYF.

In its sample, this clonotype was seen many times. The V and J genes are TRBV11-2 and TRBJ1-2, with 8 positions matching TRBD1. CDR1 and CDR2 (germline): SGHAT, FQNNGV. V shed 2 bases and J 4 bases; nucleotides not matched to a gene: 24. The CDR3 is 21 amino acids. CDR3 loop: CASSLSASAVQGAHPFYGYTF. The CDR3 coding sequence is TGTGCCAGCAGCTTATCCGCGTCTGCGGTGCAGGGGGCCCACCCATTCTATGGCTACACCTTC.